The 8 T cell receptor beta chains below come from one sample, sequenced in a study of T cell clusters in autoimmune cytopenias. TRB was amplified by touch-down multiplex PCR, primer pools A and B combined. TCRdb re-called the multiplex PCR reads; every CDR3 protein appears as one record, without DNA. The sample includes about 3,500 distinct CDR3 sequences. Each sample's input was 250 ng genomic DNA, 30,000 to 45,000 genome equivalents. The sample taken for sequencing was peripheral blood. All receptors derive from a human donor with an autoimmune cytopenia or autoimmune hepatitis (not recorded which).

According to its frequency, this clonotype is medium-sized (0.01 to 0.1%). The chain uses TRBV12-3 or TRBV12-4 and TRBJ2-1; no DNA is available, so the TRBD1 call from TCRdb remains unchecked. CDR3 length: 15 amino acids. This chain's CDR3 is CASSMGLRNHNEQFF.

The chain combines TRBV5-1 with TRBJ2-3; the TCRdb call, TRBD1, lacks DNA for checking. Germline V CDR1 and CDR2: SGHRS, YFSETQ. The CDR3 spans 15 residues. The CDR3 here is CASSFGRGVTDTQYF.

This clonotype is labeled medium-sized based on frequency. V gene TRBV5-4 combines with J gene TRBJ1-2. This CDR3 is 12 amino acids long. The germline CDR1 and CDR2 sequences are SGHNT and YYREEE (reference sequence). Here the CDR3 reads CASSLNSYGYTF.

The CDR3 region is CASSQDLDAAYEQYF. The V gene is TRBV5-6, the J gene TRBJ2-7. The CDR3 is 15 amino acids. In germline, CDR1 is SGHDT, CDR2 YYEEEE.

This rearrangement joins TRBV27 to TRBJ1-5. The CDR3 totals 15 residues. Germline V gives CDR1 MNHEY, CDR2 SMNVEV (reference sequence). The CDR3 sequence is CASSAIPGGPGSQHF.

Frequency places this clonotype as medium-sized. This rearrangement joins TRBV6-5 to TRBJ1-2; no DNA is available, so the TRBD1 call from TCRdb remains unchecked. From germline, CDR1 is MNHEY and CDR2 SVGAGI. The CDR3 covers 14 residues. This CDR3 is CASSYWRQGGGYTF.

This clonotype registers medium-sized by frequency. The V gene is TRBV6-1, the J gene TRBJ2-1; the D call from TCRdb, TRBD2, cannot be confirmed without DNA. This CDR3 has 16 residues. Per germline, CDR1 MNHNS and CDR2 SASEGT. The CDR3 region is CASESRREGGYNEQFF.

The rearrangement joins TRBV6-2 or TRBV6-3 to TRBJ2-5; TCRdb names TRBD2, which stays unverified in the absence of DNA. The CDR3 spans 15 residues. Germline CDR1 reads MNHEY; CDR2 reads SVGEGT. CDR3 in amino acids: CASRSSGGFQETQYF.